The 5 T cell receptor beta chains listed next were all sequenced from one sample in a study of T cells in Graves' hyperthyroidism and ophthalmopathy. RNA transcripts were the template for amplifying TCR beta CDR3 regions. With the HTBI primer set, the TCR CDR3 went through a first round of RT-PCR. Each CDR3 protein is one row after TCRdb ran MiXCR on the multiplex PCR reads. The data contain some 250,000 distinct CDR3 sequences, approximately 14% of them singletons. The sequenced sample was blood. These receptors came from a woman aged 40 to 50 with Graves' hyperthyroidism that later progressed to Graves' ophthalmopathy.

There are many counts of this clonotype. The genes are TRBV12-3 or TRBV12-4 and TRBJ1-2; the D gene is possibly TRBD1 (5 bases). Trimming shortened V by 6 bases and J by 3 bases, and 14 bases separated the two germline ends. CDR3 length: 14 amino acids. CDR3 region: CASSRPGRDYGYTF. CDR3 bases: TGTGCCAGCAGCCGCCCAGGGAGGGACTATGGCTACACCTTC.

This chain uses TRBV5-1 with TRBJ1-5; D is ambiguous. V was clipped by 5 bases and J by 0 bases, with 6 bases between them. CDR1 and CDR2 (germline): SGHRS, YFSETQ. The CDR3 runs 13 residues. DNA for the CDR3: TGCGCCAGCAGAGCAAATAGCAATCAGCCCCAGCATTTT. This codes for CASRANSNQPQHF.

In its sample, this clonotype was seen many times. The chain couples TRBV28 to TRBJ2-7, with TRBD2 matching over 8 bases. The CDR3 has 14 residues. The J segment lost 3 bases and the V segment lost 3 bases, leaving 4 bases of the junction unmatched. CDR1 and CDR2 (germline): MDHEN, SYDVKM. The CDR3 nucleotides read TGTGCCAGCAGTTTCGCCGGGACTAGCTACGAGCAGTACTTC. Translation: CASSFAGTSYEQYF.

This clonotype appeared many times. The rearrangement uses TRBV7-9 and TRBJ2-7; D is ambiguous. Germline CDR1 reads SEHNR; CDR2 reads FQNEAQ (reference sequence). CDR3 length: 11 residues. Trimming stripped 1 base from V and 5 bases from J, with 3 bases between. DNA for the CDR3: TGTGCCAGCAGCTTAGTCCACGAGCAGTACTTC. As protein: CASSLVHEQYF.

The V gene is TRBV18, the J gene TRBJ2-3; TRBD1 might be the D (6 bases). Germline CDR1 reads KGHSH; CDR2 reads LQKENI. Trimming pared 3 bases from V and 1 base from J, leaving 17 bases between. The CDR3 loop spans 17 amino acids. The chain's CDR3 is CASSPASRGIRTDTQYF. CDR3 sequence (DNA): TGTGCCAGCTCACCCGCCTCTAGGGGGATCCGCACAGATACGCAGTATTTT.